Sequencing of this T cell receptor beta chain was carried out in a study of CXCR3-negative and CXCR3-positive naive CD8 T cells. Findings and caveats of the study: Both of the naive subsets showed about the same high diversity, but memory CD8+ cells had much less.

cDNA libraries for TRB were generated by 5' RACE incorporating UMI labels. TCRdb re-called the 5' RACE reads; one entry per CDR3 protein, DNA not given. This sample's table reports some 40,000 distinct CDR3 sequences. In the case of this clonotype: What it recognizes is unknown.

Germline CDR1 and CDR2: MRHNA and SNTAGT. This CDR3 has 15 amino acids. The chain employs TRBV6-4 and TRBJ2-3; TCRdb reports TRBD2, a call that lacks DNA to check it against. Sequenced: memory CD8+ T cells from blood. The receptor's source is a human donor in good health. Some clones in this sample may be carry-over from other donors' samples. The CDR3 region is CASSDGSGGADTQYF.